The rows below give T cell receptor beta chains drawn from one sample of a study of T cell changes during pregnancy in multiple sclerosis. The protocol was immunoSEQ multiplex PCR, while the TCRdb copy is restricted to in-frame clones and leaves out a portion. The repertoire holds about 70,000 clones, around 94% seen once, with more than 0.45% in the top ten. Sequenced here: peripheral blood, sampled in the third trimester of pregnancy. These receptor sequences come from a female donor with multiple sclerosis, enrolled in a pregnancy study. The CDR3 runs from the conserved cysteine through the conserved F or W. The order of the fields is V gene, J gene, CDR3 protein.

TRBV7-2	TRBJ2-7	CASGTYRAPYEQYF
TRBV5-8	TRBJ2-3	CASSLDRSTDTQYF
TRBV11-2	TRBJ2-1	CASSLDLGADSYNEQFF
TRBV19	TRBJ1-5	CASRPRGGQPQHF
TRBV5-4	TRBJ2-5	CASSSSQGRETQYF
TRBV10-3	TRBJ1-2	CAISEAPGVGYTF
TRBV4-2	TRBJ1-1	CASSQEEGNYGNTEAFF
TRBV19	TRBJ2-7	CASSSRTRYEQYF
TRBV5-5	TRBJ2-7	CASSSSQGYEQYF
TRBV4-1	TRBJ1-1	CASSQLGLKSKTSTEAFF
TRBV9	TRBJ1-2	CASRAGVYGYTF
TRBV18	TRBJ1-2	CASSHYRGIEGGYTF
TRBV7-8	TRBJ2-1	CASNKPGTGGYGEQFF
TRBV7-2	TRBJ2-5	CASSWTEETQYF
TRBV7-6	TRBJ1-1	CASSREAPAETEAFF
TRBV6-5	TRBJ1-2	CASSYHWDSYGYTF
TRBV18	TRBJ1-2	CASSPGTESSYTF
TRBV5-5	TRBJ1-3	CASSFERLRSGNTIYF
TRBV6-1	TRBJ1-2	CASALGQGAGGYTF
TRBV5-4	TRBJ2-5	CASRPTPPTTGSGYQETQYF
TRBV2	TRBJ1-2	CASSEGGGDYGYTF
TRBV2	TRBJ2-7	CASSTIQGAEQYF
TRBV4-2	TRBJ1-2	CASSQEAAPNYGYTF
TRBV5-1	TRBJ2-6	CASSFGSGANVLTF
TRBV2	TRBJ1-2	CASSPINYGYTF
TRBV19	TRBJ1-5	CASEGDSGVGQPQHF
TRBV29-1	TRBJ2-3	CSVDRGGPLHTDTQYF